This T cell receptor beta chain was identified during a study of T-cell memory formation after mild COVID-19 (dated by TCRdb to the early 2020s). In terms of the full investigation: Most TCR sequence clusters were specific to one of the two donors. In a couple of donors, T-cell clones that expanded and contracted after mild COVID-19 were tracked by sequencing TCRalpha and TCRbeta repertoires over time. Two young, previously healthy adult volunteers made up the cohort, one male and one female.

The investigation overall reported the following: SARS-CoV-2 specificity was not confirmed for the second-wave clones peaking on day 37. Some responding clones were detected in pre-infection memory, which suggested that pre-existing cross-reactive memory T cells had joined the SARS-CoV-2 response. Contracting CD4+ clones were found mainly in CM and EM memory subsets, while CD8+ clones were enriched in EMRA. Clones that contracted from day 15 to 85 showed balanced CD4/CD8 phenotypes, whereas a second wave of clones that expanded from day 15 to 37 leaned towards CD4+. The study included only a couple of mild cases, and larger cohorts that include severe cases with pre-infection samples were judged to be necessary.

The germline V gene (reference sequence) supplies CDR1 SEHNR and CDR2 FQNEAQ. Trimming takes 1 base off V and 4 bases off J; junction bases not matched to a gene: 8. The CDR3 sequence holds 16 residues, the cysteine and phenylalanine included. Just the 48-base CDR3 DNA is kept, in frame starting at base 1. The reads were generated on an Illumina NovaSeq 6000. TCRalpha and TCRbeta cDNA libraries were built by 5'RACE with constant-segment primers, adding sample barcodes and unique molecular identifiers. RNA was extracted from every sample with Trizol reagent. Amplification of the libraries took two PCR steps, and the second step added a second sample barcode plus Illumina TruSeq adapters. The libraries were sequenced on an Illumina NovaSeq using 2 x 150 bp paired-end reads. The authors processed their data as follows. Reads were demultiplexed and collapsed into UMI-guided consensus sequences with migec v1.2.7. Using mixcr v2.1.11, UMI consensuses were aligned to TRA and TRB V and J templates and then assembled into clonotypes. A clonotype was counted as expanded or contracted only if both edgeR and NoisET called the change significant, with noise models trained on biological replicates. For edgeR calls, the cutoffs were a false discovery rate-adjusted p below 0.01 and a log2 fold-change threshold of 1. As an exploratory analysis of dynamics, max-normalized trajectories of the 1000 most abundant clonotypes were examined with PCA combined with hierarchical clustering. Separately sequenced CD4+ and CD8+ repertoires were used to assign a CD4 or CD8 phenotype to each responding clone. The public reads were quality trimmed at Q25 with fastp and then assembled into clones with MiXCR by TCRdb, keeping productive beta chains. Rows merge per CDR3 protein into single entries with the most common DNA and genes. The V and J calls come from TCRdb's annotation, not from the publication. In all, the sample holds a few hundred thousand distinct CDR3 sequences, and more than 25% of those were seen once. The ten largest clones capture over 10% of the sample.

Ficoll-Paque density gradient centrifugation was used to isolate PBMCs. With respect to this clonotype: Its antigen specificity is not known. No base qualities exist here, and no much larger clone lies one base off it.

This TCR came from an adult woman who had mild COVID-19 (a few samples of this study predate the infection). The sample titles of this study are shuffled in the database, so cell type and time point are left out; the donor was told from shared clones. Recombination linked TRBV7-9 to TRBJ1-2; TRBD1 agrees with 8 junctional bases. Sequencing was performed on PBMCs or a T cell subset sorted from them (not recorded which). The sequenced DNA: TGTGCCAGCAGCTTAGAGGAAACCAGGGGGCTCTATGGCTACACCTTC. It translates to CASSLEETRGLYGYTF. When the CDR3 is completed using the reference TRBV7-9 and TRBJ1-2 genes on either side, the full variable domain is DTGVSQNPRHKITKRGQNVTFRCDPISEHNRLYWYRQTLGQGPEFLTYFQNEAQLEKSRLLSDRFSAERPKGSFSTLEIQRTEQGDSAMYLCASSLEETRGLYGYTFGSGTRLTVV.